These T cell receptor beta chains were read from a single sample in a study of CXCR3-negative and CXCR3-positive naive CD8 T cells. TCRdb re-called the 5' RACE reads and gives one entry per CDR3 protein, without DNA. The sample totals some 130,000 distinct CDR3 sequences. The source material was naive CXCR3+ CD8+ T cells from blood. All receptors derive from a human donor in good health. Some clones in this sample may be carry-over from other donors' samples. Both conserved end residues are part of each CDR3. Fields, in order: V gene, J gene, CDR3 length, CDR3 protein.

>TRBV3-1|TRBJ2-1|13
CASSQGASNEQFF
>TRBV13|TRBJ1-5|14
CASSRGQVYQPQHF
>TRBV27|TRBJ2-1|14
CASISLNRVYEQFF
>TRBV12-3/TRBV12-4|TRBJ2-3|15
CASSFRLAGTDTQYF
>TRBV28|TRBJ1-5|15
CASSSGTGGWQPQHF
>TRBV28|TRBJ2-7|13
CASSFTDGYEQYF
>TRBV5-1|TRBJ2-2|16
CASSPKLSANTGELFF
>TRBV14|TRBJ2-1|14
CASSRSGSLNEQFF
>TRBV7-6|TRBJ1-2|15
CASSPLVADNYGYTF
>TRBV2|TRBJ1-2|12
CASSGQSHGYTF
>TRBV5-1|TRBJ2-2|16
CASSLVGQGINGELFF
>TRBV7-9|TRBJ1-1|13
CASSSPTGEEAFF
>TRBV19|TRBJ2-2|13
CASSPSNTGELFF
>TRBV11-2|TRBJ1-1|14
CASSWQGQNTEAFF
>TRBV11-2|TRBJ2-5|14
CASSPGGYQETQYF
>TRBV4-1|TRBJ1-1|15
CASSQDGGANTEAFF
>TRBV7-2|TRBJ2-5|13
CASRQAAHETQYF